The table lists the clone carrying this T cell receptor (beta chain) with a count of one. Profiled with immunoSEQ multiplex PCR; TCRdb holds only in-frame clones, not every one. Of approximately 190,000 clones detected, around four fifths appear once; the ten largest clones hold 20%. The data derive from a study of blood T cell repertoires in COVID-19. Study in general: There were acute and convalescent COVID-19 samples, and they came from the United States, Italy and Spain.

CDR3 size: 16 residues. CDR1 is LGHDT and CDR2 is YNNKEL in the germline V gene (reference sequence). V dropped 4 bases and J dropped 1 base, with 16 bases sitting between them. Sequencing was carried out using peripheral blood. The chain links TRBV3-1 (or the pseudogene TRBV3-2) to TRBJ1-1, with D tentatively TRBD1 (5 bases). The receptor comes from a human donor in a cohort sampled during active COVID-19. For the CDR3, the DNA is TGTGCCAGCAGCCTGACCCGTGGACACCAGAACACTGAAGCTTTCTTT. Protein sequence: CASSLTRGHQNTEAFF.